These 16 T cell receptor beta chains came from one sample sequenced in a study of long-term antiretroviral therapy in people with HIV. Survey level was the resolution at which the v3.0 immunoSEQ assay ran. Profiling relied on immunoSEQ multiplex PCR, and the TCRdb table lists in-frame clones only, not all of them. The top ten clones hold around 4% of a sample with around 21,000 clones, about 91% of them seen once. The sample in question was unsorted PBMCs, obtained 2.1 years after starting antiretroviral therapy. The receptor set was obtained from a man between 18 and 35 years old with HIV.

J is TRBJ1-5 and V is TRBV5-6, with D uncertain. The CDR3 runs 13 residues. V lost 0 bases and J 7 bases, leaving 8 bases between the germline ends. CDR1 and CDR2 (germline): SGHDT, YYEEEE. CDR3 nucleotides: TGTGCCAGCAGCTTGGCGAACGGGCAGCCCCAGCATTTT. The encoded protein is CASSLANGQPQHF.

The rearrangement uses TRBV5-4 and TRBJ2-7; no firm D call. Germline CDR1 reads SGHNT; CDR2 reads YYREEE (reference sequence). CDR3 size: 13 residues. The ends were cut back, 2 bases at V and 3 bases at J, with 9 bases in the middle. The CDR3 loop is CASSLYGNYEQYF. CDR3 bases: TGTGCCAGCAGCTTATACGGAAACTACGAGCAGTACTTC.

The sample holds a few counts of this clone. A read error may produce the germline difference seen at one junction end. This chain joins TRBV7-9 and TRBJ2-7, with D uncertain. The CDR3 runs to 12 residues. CDR1 and CDR2 from the germline V gene are SEHNR and FQNEAQ (reference sequence). The chain's CDR3 is CASSLYSDEQYF. The CDR3 DNA reads as TGTGCCAGCAGCTTATACTCCGACGAGCAGTACTTC.

The V gene is TRBV9, the J gene TRBJ2-7; a possible D gene is TRBD1 (6 bases). CDR1 is SGDLS and CDR2 is YYNGEE in the germline V gene. The CDR3 is made up of 15 amino acids. With 0 bases removed from V and 5 bases from J, the gap between germline ends came to 15 bases. The CDR3: CASSVEGQYSDEQYF. The CDR3 DNA reads as TGTGCCAGCAGCGTAGAGGGACAATATTCCGACGAGCAGTACTTC.

The chain uses TRBV6-5 and TRBJ1-1; D gene uncertain. The CDR3 extends over 16 amino acids. The germline V and J ends were trimmed by 2 bases and 0 bases, with 13 bases remaining between them. Germline V gene data show CDR1 as MNHEY and CDR2 as SVGAGI. Here the CDR3 reads CASSYVGSRMNTEAFF. DNA for the CDR3: TGTGCCAGCAGTTACGTCGGGAGTAGGATGAACACTGAAGCTTTCTTT.

V gene TRBV6-1 combines with J gene TRBJ1-3; no firm D call. The CDR3 has 14 residues. CDR1 and CDR2 (germline): MNHNS, SASEGT. The V end was cut by 3 bases, the J end by 0 bases, with 6 bases between. The CDR3 loop is CASSEIPSGNTIYF. CDR3 nucleotide sequence: TGTGCCAGCAGTGAGATCCCCTCTGGAAACACCATATATTTT.

The chain is built from TRBV18 and TRBJ1-1; perhaps TRBD1 as D (6 bases). Germline lookup yields CDR1 KGHSH and CDR2 LQKENI. This CDR3 contains 14 residues. Trimming pared 3 bases from V and 1 base from J, leaving 9 bases between. The CDR3 bases are TGTGCCAGCTCACCCTCAGGGGAGAACACTGAAGCTTTCTTT. It is translated as CASSPSGENTEAFF.

This chain links TRBV29-1 with TRBJ2-1, with 7 bases fitting TRBD2. The V and J ends lost 6 bases and 5 bases, in that order; junction bases with no gene match: 7. Germline CDR1 reads SQVTM; CDR2 reads ANQGSEA. The CDR3 loop spans 13 amino acids. The CDR3 nucleotides read TGCAGCGTAGGACTAGGGTGGAACAATGAGCAGTTCTTC. It codes for CSVGLGWNNEQFF.

The chain couples TRBV6-1 to TRBJ1-2; TRBD1 aligns across 7 bases. The germline gives CDR1 MNHNS, CDR2 SASEGT. The CDR3 consists of 14 residues. Trimming took 4 bases from V and 2 from J; bases not matched to a gene: 4. CDR3 amino acids: CASSVTRGNYGYTF. DNA of the CDR3: TGTGCCAGCAGTGTGACCAGGGGGAACTATGGCTACACCTTC.

The V and J genes are TRBV5-6 and TRBJ2-2; 11 bases are shared with TRBD2. This CDR3 region has 14 residues. Germline CDR1 reads SGHDT; CDR2 reads YYEEEE. The V and J ends lost 5 bases and 6 bases, in that order; junction bases with no gene match: 3. CDR3 in DNA: TGTGCCAGCAGGATAGCGGGGGGGGCCGGGGAGCTGTTTTTT. Protein product: CASRIAGGAGELFF.

This clone was seen only once. The chain couples TRBV5-6 to TRBJ1-5; 8 nucleotides line up with TRBD1. CDR3 length: 15 amino acids. In germline, CDR1 is SGHDT, CDR2 YYEEEE. Unmatched junction bases numbered 8, after V lost 4 bases and J lost 5 bases. In nucleotides, the CDR3 is TGTGCCAGCAGCACGTCGACAGGGGATTATCAGCCCCAGCATTTT. Its protein is CASSTSTGDYQPQHF.

This clone was seen only once. The chain links TRBV4-2 to TRBJ1-5; 8 nucleotides match TRBD1. With V trimmed by 1 base and J by 4 bases, 9 bases remained unmatched. Germline V gene sequence: CDR1 LGHNA, CDR2 YNFKEQ. The CDR3 consists of 17 residues. CDR3 sequence (DNA): TGTGCCAGCAGCCAAGGCCGTTCGAGACAGGGGAATCAGCCCCAGCATTTT. It encodes CASSQGRSRQGNQPQHF.

The V gene is TRBV6-5, the J gene TRBJ1-1, with D uncertain. This CDR3 is built from 14 residues. Trimming took 0 bases from V and 1 from J, leaving 6 bases between them. Looked up from germline, CDR1 is MNHEY and CDR2 is SVGAGI. The CDR3 reads CASSYSVRNTEAFF. The CDR3 nucleotides read TGTGCCAGCAGTTACTCGGTAAGGAACACTGAAGCTTTCTTT.

The rearrangement links TRBV29-1 to TRBJ2-7; TRBD1 is a possible D gene (6 bases). Germline loops: CDR1 SQVTM, CDR2 ANQGSEA. The CDR3 runs 11 residues. The V and J ends lost 3 bases and 6 bases respectively, with 9 bases between them. The CDR3 bases are TGCAGCGTTGATGTACAGGGCGAGCAGTACTTC. Protein: CSVDVQGEQYF.

V is TRBV6-5 and J is TRBJ2-1; D might be TRBD2 (6 bases). Trimming cost V 7 bases and J 4 bases, with 11 bases left between them. The germline CDR1 and CDR2 sequences are MNHEY and SVGAGI. The CDR3 is made up of 13 amino acids. The CDR3 DNA follows: TGTGCCAGCAAAAGGACTACTTACAATGAGCAGTTCTTC. This gives the protein CASKRTTYNEQFF.

The rearrangement joins TRBV7-8 to TRBJ2-2; 8 positions match TRBD2. CDR3 size: 16 residues. Losses at the gene ends were 2 bases for V and 6 bases for J; bases not matched to a gene: 8. CDR1 SGHVS and CDR2 FQNEAQ come from the germline V gene. The CDR3 sequence is CASSLLREGRSGELFF. The DNA for the CDR3 is TGTGCCAGCAGCTTACTCCGGGAGGGCCGGTCCGGGGAGCTGTTTTTT.